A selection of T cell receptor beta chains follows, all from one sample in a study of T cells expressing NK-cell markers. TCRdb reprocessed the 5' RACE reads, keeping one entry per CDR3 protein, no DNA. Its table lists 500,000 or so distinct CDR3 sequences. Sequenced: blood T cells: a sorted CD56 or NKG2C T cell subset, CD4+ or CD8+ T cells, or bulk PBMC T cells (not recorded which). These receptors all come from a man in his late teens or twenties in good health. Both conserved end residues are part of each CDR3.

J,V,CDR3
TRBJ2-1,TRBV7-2,CASSLAGLAGVLWSYNEQFF
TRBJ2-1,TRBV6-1,CASSLDYLNEQFF
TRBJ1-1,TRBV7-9,CASTLPSPTEAFF
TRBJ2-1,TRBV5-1,CASSPGTSGRANEQFF
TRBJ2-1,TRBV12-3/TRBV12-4,CASRKREFGEQFF
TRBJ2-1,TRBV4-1,CASSQDRARLAGNTYNEQFF
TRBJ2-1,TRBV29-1,CSAGQGNEQFF
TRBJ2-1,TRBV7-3,CASSSGLAGVEQFF
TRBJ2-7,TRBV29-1,CSVEDLTAGRYEQYF
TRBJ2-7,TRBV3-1,CASSPLTGAGGPREQYF
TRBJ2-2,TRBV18,CASSPQGLSRRELFF
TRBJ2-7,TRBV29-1,CSVEEGFGRKQYF
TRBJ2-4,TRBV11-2,CASSLERQRLAKNIQYF
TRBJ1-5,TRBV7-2,CASSLVAYSNQPQHF
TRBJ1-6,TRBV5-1,CASSLLREPNSPLHF
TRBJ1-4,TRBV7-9,CASSYSAGQGNEKLFF
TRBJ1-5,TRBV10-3,CAISGQGNQPQHF
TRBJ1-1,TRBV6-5,CASSRDRGRLEAFF
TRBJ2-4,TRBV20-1,CSAMTPLAKNIQYF
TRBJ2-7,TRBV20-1,CSARLAGGGEQYF
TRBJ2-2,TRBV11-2,CASSRPPYTGELFF
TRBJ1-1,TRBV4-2,CASSQGGTAPEAFF
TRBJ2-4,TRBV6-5,CASNIIGTGDIQYF
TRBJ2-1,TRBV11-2,CASSYSPSRGRGYNEQFF
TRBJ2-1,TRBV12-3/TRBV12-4,CASSLENGQGLDEQFF
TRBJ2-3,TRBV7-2,CASSSQRDTQYF
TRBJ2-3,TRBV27,CASSHRQGGDTQYF
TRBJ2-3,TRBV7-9,CASSWPGQGTDTQYF
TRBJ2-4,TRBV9,CASSESPGGGENIQYF
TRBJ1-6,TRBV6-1,CASSSPGTLGSPLHF
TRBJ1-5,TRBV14,CASSQIGANQPQHF
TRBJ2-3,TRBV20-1,CSASKREGRDTQYF
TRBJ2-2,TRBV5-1,CASSQTPGLAETNTGELFF
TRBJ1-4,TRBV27,CASTQHAGSLNEKLFF
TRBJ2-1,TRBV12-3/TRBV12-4,CASSLFRFGVRDLGDEQFF
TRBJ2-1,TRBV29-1,CSVDTPGPGGNEQFF
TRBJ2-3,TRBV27,CASSFLGADTQYF
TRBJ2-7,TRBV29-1,CSVHLGTGLKGEQYF